This T cell receptor (beta chain) stems from a study of T cell responses to AZD1222 COVID-19 vaccine. Study results and limitations: Only 6 or 7 people who got AZD1222 tested seropositive at baseline.

About this clone: Its antigen remains unknown.

The protocol was immunoSEQ multiplex PCR, while the TCRdb copy is restricted to in-frame clones and leaves out a portion. Here the sample spans some 130,000 clones, approximately 95% being singletons. J lost 9 bases, V lost 5 bases, and 6 bases had no gene match. Germline V lookup: CDR1 SGHRS, CDR2 YFSETQ. The CDR3 runs to 13 residues. J is TRBJ2-1 and V is TRBV5-1, with TRBD1 matching over 9 bases. The source is an adult who received the AZD1222 COVID-19 vaccine. The sequencing here drew on peripheral blood, taken 28 days after the second AZD1222 dose. CDR3 in amino acids: CASRTGQGGEQFF. CDR3 in DNA: TGCGCCAGCAGGACGGGACAGGGAGGTGAGCAGTTCTTC.